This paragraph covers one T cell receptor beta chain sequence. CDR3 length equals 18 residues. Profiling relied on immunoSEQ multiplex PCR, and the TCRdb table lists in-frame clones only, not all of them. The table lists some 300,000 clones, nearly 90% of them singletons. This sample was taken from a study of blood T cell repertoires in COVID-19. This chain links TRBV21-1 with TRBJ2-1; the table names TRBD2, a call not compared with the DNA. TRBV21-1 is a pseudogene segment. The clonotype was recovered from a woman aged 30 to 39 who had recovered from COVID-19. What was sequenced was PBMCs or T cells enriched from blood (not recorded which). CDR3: CASRDQVESGSPYNEQFF. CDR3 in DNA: TGTGCCAGCAGAGACCAAGTAGAAAGCGGGAGCCCCTACAATGAGCAGTTCTTC.